The 8 T cell receptor beta chains presented below share a single source sample, sequenced in a study of T cells in Graves' hyperthyroidism and ophthalmopathy. TCR beta CDR3 sequences were amplified from RNA transcripts. An initial round of RT-PCR targeting the TCR CDR3 relied on the HTBI primer set. TCRdb used MiXCR to reprocess the multiplex PCR reads, holding one entry per CDR3 protein. The table records 660,000 or so distinct CDR3 sequences, approximately 42% of them present only once. The sample comprised peripheral blood or thyroid tissue (not recorded which). The receptor source for this set is an adult man with Graves' disease, either hyperthyroidism or ophthalmopathy (not recorded which).

This clonotype was observed many times. The chain employs TRBV29-1 and TRBJ1-1; perhaps TRBD1 as D (5 bases). V was cut by 8 bases and J by 6 bases, with 16 bases left in between. The CDR3 contains 12 residues. Per the germline V gene, CDR1 is SQVTM and CDR2 is ANQGSEA. The CDR3 protein is CSSLFTGAEAFF. The DNA of the CDR3 is TGCAGCTCACTTTTCACAGGTGCTGAAGCTTTCTTT. The complete variable domain, with remaining parts taken from reference TRBV29-1 and TRBJ1-1, reads SAVISQKPSRDICQRGTSLTIQCQVDSQVTMMFWYRQQPGQSLTLIATANQGSEATYESGFVIDKFPISRPNLTFSTLTVSNMSPEDSSIYLCSSLFTGAEAFFGQGTRLTVV.

This clonotype was observed a few times. The chain links TRBV12-3 or TRBV12-4 to TRBJ1-5; D is perhaps TRBD1 (5 bases). The V and J ends lost 4 bases and 7 bases respectively, with 11 bases between them. The CDR3 extends over 13 amino acids. CDR3 region: CASSSWRDQPQHF. The CDR3, as DNA: TGTGCCAGCAGTTCATGGAGGGACCAGCCCCAGCATTTT.

Here the CDR3 reads CASTKGQNTGELFF. DNA for the CDR3: TGTGCCAGCACAAAGGGACAGAACACCGGGGAGCTGTTTTTT. The chain couples TRBV2 to TRBJ2-2, with TRBD1 as a possible D gene (6 bases). The CDR3 contains 14 residues. V lost 7 bases, J lost 1 base, and 10 bases lay in between. Looked up from germline, CDR1 is SNHLY and CDR2 is FYNNEI. Full variable domain (outside the CDR3, taken from reference TRBV2 and TRBJ2-2): EPEVTQTPSHQVTQMGQEVILRCVPISNHLYFYWYRQILGQKVEFLVSFYNNEISEKSEIFDDQFSVERPDGSNFTLKIRSTKLEDSAMYFCASTKGQNTGELFFGEGSRLTVL.

Regarding this clonotype: A clone one base away is much larger, so this may be a read error. CDR3 sequence: CTSSETPPNYGYTF. In DNA, the CDR3 is TGTACCAGCAGTGAAACCCCTCCGAACTATGGCTACACCTTC. The rearrangement joins TRBV2 to TRBJ1-2; D not resolved. CDR1 and CDR2 (germline): SNHLY, FYNNEI. The CDR3 runs to 14 residues.

This clonotype was observed a single time. The V call is TRBV15, the J call TRBJ1-5; D perhaps matches TRBD1 (5 bases). Germline V gene sequence: CDR1 LNHNV, CDR2 YYDKDF (reference sequence). CDR3 length equals 16 residues. V was cut by 5 bases and J by 6 bases, with 20 bases left in between. This chain's CDR3 is CATSGTGTGGIQPQHF. Here the CDR3 DNA reads TGTGCCACCAGCGGCACCGGGACGGGGGGTATTCAGCCCCAGCATTTT.

The chain combines TRBV4-2 with TRBJ2-5; weak D call: TRBD2 (6 bases). The J call may be mistaken, given a closer DNA end match to TRBJ2-1. Germline V lookup: CDR1 LGHNA, CDR2 YNFKEQ. This CDR3 is 12 amino acids long. CDR3 in amino acids: CASSLAGNEQFF. DNA for the CDR3: TGTGCCAGCAGCCTCGCGGGGAATGAGCAGTTCTTC.

V is TRBV7-8 and J is TRBJ2-5, with 12 bases matching TRBD2. The last part of the DNA fits TRBJ2-1 better; the J call may be wrong. CDR3 size: 15 residues. Germline CDR1 SGHVS, CDR2 FQNEAQ. The CDR3, as DNA: TGTGCCAGCAGCCCAGGACTAGCGGGGCACAATGAGCAGTTCTTC. This translates into CASSPGLAGHNEQFF.

The chain has TRBV29-1 and TRBJ2-5; a weak D match, TRBD1 (8 bases). Germline CDR1 SQVTM, CDR2 ANQGSEA. Trimming removed 6 bases at V and 12 bases at J, with 17 bases between. This CDR3 has 11 amino acids. The CDR3 protein is CSVMRGGQEYF. The CDR3 DNA is TGCAGCGTGATGAGGGGGGGACAGGAGTACTTC.